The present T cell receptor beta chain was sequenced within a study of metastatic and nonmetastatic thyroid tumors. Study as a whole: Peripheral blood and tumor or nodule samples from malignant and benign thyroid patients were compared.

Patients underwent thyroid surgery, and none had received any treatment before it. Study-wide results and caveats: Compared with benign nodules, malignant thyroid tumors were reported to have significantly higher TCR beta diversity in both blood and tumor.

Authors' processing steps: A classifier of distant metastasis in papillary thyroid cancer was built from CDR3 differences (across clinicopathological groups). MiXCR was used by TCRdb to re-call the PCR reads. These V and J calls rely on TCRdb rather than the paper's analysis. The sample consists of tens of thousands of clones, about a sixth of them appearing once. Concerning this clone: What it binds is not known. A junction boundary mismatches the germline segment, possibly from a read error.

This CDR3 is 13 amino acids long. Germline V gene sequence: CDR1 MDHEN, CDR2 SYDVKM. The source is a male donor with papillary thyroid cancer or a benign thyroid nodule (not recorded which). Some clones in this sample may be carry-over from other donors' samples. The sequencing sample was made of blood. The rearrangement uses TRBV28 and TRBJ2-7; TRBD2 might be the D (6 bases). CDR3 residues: CAISFAGSLEQYF. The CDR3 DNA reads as TGTGCCATCAGTTTTGCGGGATCATTAGAGCAGTACTTC.